Listed below are T cell receptor beta chains from one sample, sequenced in a study of blood T cell repertoires in COVID-19. Some clones are missing from TCRdb's copy, which holds only in-frame ones; the method was immunoSEQ multiplex PCR. The table includes approximately 70,000 clones, around 76% detected once. Sequences were obtained from peripheral blood. All receptors come from a woman of 80 years or more with acute or convalescent COVID-19. Both conserved end residues are part of each CDR3. A D gene is named only where the DNA matches it firmly. The size field is filled for only some rows; it gives once, few, many or a size class.

D gene: TRBD1; J gene: TRBJ1-4; clone size: .; V gene: TRBV5-5; CDR3 length: 15; CDR3 DNA: TGTGCCAGCAGCTTGGAGGGGGCGGTATGGGAAAAACTGTTTTTT; CDR3 protein: CASSLEGAVWEKLFF
D gene: .; J gene: TRBJ1-1; clone size: .; V gene: TRBV12-5; CDR3 length: 14; CDR3 DNA: TGTGCTAGTGGTTTGGACAGATCGAACACTGAAGCTTTCTTT; CDR3 protein: CASGLDRSNTEAFF
D gene: TRBD2; J gene: TRBJ2-1; clone size: .; V gene: TRBV27; CDR3 length: 16; CDR3 DNA: TGTGCCAGCAGTCCCCAGACTAGCGGGGTTTACAATGAGCAGTTCTTC; CDR3 protein: CASSPQTSGVYNEQFF
D gene: TRBD1; J gene: TRBJ1-6; clone size: .; V gene: TRBV9; CDR3 length: 15; CDR3 DNA: TGTGCCAGCAGCGAGGGGACAGGTCTAAGATCACCCCTCCACTTT; CDR3 protein: CASSEGTGLRSPLHF
D gene: .; J gene: TRBJ2-5; clone size: few; V gene: TRBV5-1; CDR3 length: 11; CDR3 DNA: TGCGCCAGCAGTCTCAAAGCGGCCCAGTACTTC; CDR3 protein: CASSLKAAQYF
D gene: .; J gene: TRBJ2-5; clone size: .; V gene: TRBV11-2; CDR3 length: 13; CDR3 DNA: TGTGCCAGCAGCCCTACGGGTGGGGAGACCCAGTACTTC; CDR3 protein: CASSPTGGETQYF
D gene: .; J gene: TRBJ1-2; clone size: .; V gene: TRBV19; CDR3 length: 15; CDR3 DNA: TGTGCCAGTAGCCCATTACAGGGTAACCACTATGGCTACACCTTC; CDR3 protein: CASSPLQGNHYGYTF
D gene: .; J gene: TRBJ2-7; clone size: many; V gene: TRBV18; CDR3 length: 14; CDR3 DNA: TGTGCCAGCTCAGGCGCCGGGACTTCTTACGAGCAGTACTTC; CDR3 protein: CASSGAGTSYEQYF
D gene: TRBD2; J gene: TRBJ2-4; clone size: .; V gene: TRBV27; CDR3 length: 20; CDR3 DNA: TGTGCCAGCAGTCCTTGGACTAGCGGGAGGAGTCCCCTAGCCAAAAACATTCAGTACTTC; CDR3 protein: CASSPWTSGRSPLAKNIQYF
D gene: TRBD2; J gene: TRBJ2-1; clone size: .; V gene: TRBV10-3; CDR3 length: 19; CDR3 DNA: TGTGCCATCAGTACCGGGTCTCCGACTAGCGGGAGTTGGTACAATGAGCAGTTCTTC; CDR3 protein: CAISTGSPTSGSWYNEQFF
D gene: .; J gene: TRBJ1-1; clone size: few; V gene: TRBV19; CDR3 length: 17; CDR3 DNA: TGTGCCAGTACCGGAGGTACTCGTCCTATCATGAACACTGAAGCTTTCTTT; CDR3 protein: CASTGGTRPIMNTEAFF
D gene: .; J gene: TRBJ1-2; clone size: .; V gene: TRBV14; CDR3 length: 15; CDR3 DNA: TGTGCCAGCAGCCAAGATGGCGAGGGAAGCTATGGCTACACCTTC; CDR3 protein: CASSQDGEGSYGYTF
D gene: TRBD2; J gene: TRBJ2-1; clone size: .; V gene: TRBV19; CDR3 length: 16; CDR3 DNA: TGTGCCAGTACCCCTTCCGAAGCGGGAGGTAACAATGAGCAGTTCTTC; CDR3 protein: CASTPSEAGGNNEQFF
D gene: .; J gene: TRBJ2-2; clone size: .; V gene: TRBV29-1; CDR3 length: 13; CDR3 DNA: TGCAGCGTTCGACTACGAGACACCGGGGAGCTGTTTTTT; CDR3 protein: CSVRLRDTGELFF
D gene: .; J gene: TRBJ2-7; clone size: .; V gene: TRBV6-5; CDR3 length: 13; CDR3 DNA: TGTGCCAGCAGTTACTCGGGAGGAATCGAGCAGTACTTC; CDR3 protein: CASSYSGGIEQYF
D gene: .; J gene: TRBJ2-3; clone size: .; V gene: TRBV28; CDR3 length: 15; CDR3 DNA: TGTGCCAGCAGTGCCCCGGGGGTACAGGCAGATACGCAGTATTTT; CDR3 protein: CASSAPGVQADTQYF
D gene: .; J gene: TRBJ2-1; clone size: .; V gene: TRBV7-6; CDR3 length: 15; CDR3 DNA: TGTGCCAGCAGCTTAGCTCCCGGCTCCTACAATGAGCAGTTCTTC; CDR3 protein: CASSLAPGSYNEQFF
D gene: TRBD1; J gene: TRBJ1-1; clone size: .; V gene: TRBV7-6; CDR3 length: 16; CDR3 DNA: TGTGCCAGCAGCCCAGGGGGCCGAGGGGGAGTCACTGAAGCTTTCTTT; CDR3 protein: CASSPGGRGGVTEAFF
D gene: TRBD2; J gene: TRBJ2-3; clone size: .; V gene: TRBV7-9; CDR3 length: 12; CDR3 DNA: TGTGCCAGCAGCTTCGGGGGGGAGACGCAGTATTTT; CDR3 protein: CASSFGGETQYF
D gene: TRBD1; J gene: TRBJ2-7; clone size: .; V gene: TRBV27; CDR3 length: 15; CDR3 DNA: TGTGCCAGCAGTTTAAGGGACAGGGTAGTCCACGAGCAGTACTTC; CDR3 protein: CASSLRDRVVHEQYF
D gene: TRBD1; J gene: TRBJ2-7; clone size: medium-sized; V gene: TRBV7-2; CDR3 length: 13; CDR3 DNA: TGTGCCAGCACCGGGACAGGGCCGTACGAGCAGTACTTC; CDR3 protein: CASTGTGPYEQYF
D gene: TRBD2; J gene: TRBJ2-5; clone size: few; V gene: TRBV7-2; CDR3 length: 14; CDR3 DNA: TGTGCCAGCAGCCCCGGGACTAGCTTTGGGGCCAAGTACTTC; CDR3 protein: CASSPGTSFGAKYF
D gene: TRBD2; J gene: TRBJ2-3; clone size: few; V gene: TRBV27; CDR3 length: 15; CDR3 DNA: TGTGCCAGCGCCACCGGGACTAGCGGGAAAGATACGCAGTATTTT; CDR3 protein: CASATGTSGKDTQYF
D gene: .; J gene: TRBJ1-1; clone size: .; V gene: TRBV6-5; CDR3 length: 15; CDR3 DNA: TGTGCCAGCAGCGACCCCGGAGGGGTGAACACTGAAGCTTTCTTT; CDR3 protein: CASSDPGGVNTEAFF
D gene: TRBD2; J gene: TRBJ2-1; clone size: .; V gene: TRBV19; CDR3 length: 16; CDR3 DNA: TGTGCCAGTAGACACGGGGGGGGGCCCCCCGGTGATGAGCAGTTCTTC; CDR3 protein: CASRHGGGPPGDEQFF
D gene: TRBD1; J gene: TRBJ2-7; clone size: few; V gene: TRBV7-2; CDR3 length: 16; CDR3 DNA: TGTGCCAGCAGCTTATGGGGCCAGGGGGCGTCCTACGAGCAGTACTTC; CDR3 protein: CASSLWGQGASYEQYF
D gene: .; J gene: TRBJ1-1; clone size: .; V gene: TRBV24-1; CDR3 length: 14; CDR3 DNA: TGTGCCACCAGAACCCCTGGAGAGGCACCTGAAGCTTTCTTT; CDR3 protein: CATRTPGEAPEAFF
D gene: .; J gene: TRBJ2-5; clone size: .; V gene: TRBV3-1/TRBV3-2; CDR3 length: 14; CDR3 DNA: TGTGCCAGCAGCCAAGATAAGCGGGAAGAGACCCAGTACTTC; CDR3 protein: CASSQDKREETQYF
D gene: .; J gene: TRBJ1-1; clone size: .; V gene: TRBV10-2; CDR3 length: 12; CDR3 DNA: TGCGCCAGCATACAGGGTGAGGGTGAAGCTTTCTTT; CDR3 protein: CASIQGEGEAFF
D gene: TRBD1; J gene: TRBJ2-1; clone size: .; V gene: TRBV19; CDR3 length: 14; CDR3 DNA: TGTGCCAGTAGTACCTGGACAGGGGATAGGGAGCAGTTCTTC; CDR3 protein: CASSTWTGDREQFF
D gene: TRBD2; J gene: TRBJ2-7; clone size: .; V gene: TRBV5-4; CDR3 length: 13; CDR3 DNA: TGTGCCAGCAGCCGGGACTACTCCTACGAGCAGTACTTC; CDR3 protein: CASSRDYSYEQYF
D gene: .; J gene: TRBJ1-3; clone size: .; V gene: TRBV28; CDR3 length: 15; CDR3 DNA: TGTGCCAGCAGTCGTGACAGCTCCTCTGGAAACACCATATATTTT; CDR3 protein: CASSRDSSSGNTIYF
D gene: .; J gene: TRBJ2-7; clone size: .; V gene: TRBV5-6; CDR3 length: 11; CDR3 DNA: TGTGCCAGCAGCCGCTCCTACGAGCAGTACTTC; CDR3 protein: CASSRSYEQYF
D gene: .; J gene: TRBJ1-2; clone size: once; V gene: TRBV4-2; CDR3 length: 14; CDR3 DNA: TGTGCCAGCAGCCTAAAGATAGAGGGCTATGGCTACACCTTC; CDR3 protein: CASSLKIEGYGYTF
D gene: .; J gene: TRBJ1-6; clone size: .; V gene: TRBV3-1/TRBV3-2; CDR3 length: 14; CDR3 DNA: TGTGCCAGCAGCCAAGGGACAAGGAATTCACCCCTCCACTTT; CDR3 protein: CASSQGTRNSPLHF
D gene: TRBD1; J gene: TRBJ1-4; clone size: .; V gene: TRBV28; CDR3 length: 14; CDR3 DNA: TGTGCCAGTGGTTACAGGGGACCTAATGAAAAACTGTTTTTT; CDR3 protein: CASGYRGPNEKLFF